These 24 T cell receptor beta chains were all obtained from the same sample, sequenced in a study of persistence of HIV-infected CD4 T cells. The immunoSEQ assay was version 4, run in survey mode. Only in-frame clones appear in the TCRdb table, and some are missing; sequencing was by immunoSEQ multiplex PCR. The table includes tens of thousands of clones, approximately 72% detected once. For these receptors, no antigen is known. The stimulus was lysate of CMV-infected fibroblasts, approximately 9.6 ug/mL. Sorted nonresponding memory CD4+ T cells were CD40L-negative, CD69-negative, CD45RO-high. The sample here was CD4+ T cells sorted from PBMCs after approximately 19-hour stimulation, taken from a patient who received antiretroviral therapy. All receptors come from an adult man with HIV who was CMV-seropositive.

This clone was seen just once. This chain connects TRBV12-3 or TRBV12-4 to TRBJ2-7, with D possibly being TRBD1 or TRBD2 (5 bases each). The germline V and J ends were trimmed by 6 bases and 6 bases, with 15 bases remaining between them. This CDR3 contains 13 residues. The CDR3 DNA reads TGTGCCAGCAGAATCGGGACCGCCTCCGAGCAGTACTTC. This gives the protein CASRIGTASEQYF.

V gene TRBV6-5 combines with J gene TRBJ2-2; 9 bases map to TRBD1. Trimming took 5 bases from V and 7 from J; bases not matched to a gene: 5. CDR1 is MNHEY, CDR2 SVGAGI, per germline. The CDR3 totals 14 residues. As DNA, the CDR3 is TGTGCCAGCAGTCGGGACAGGGAGCACGGGGAGCTGTTTTTT. Translating it yields CASSRDREHGELFF.

The chain links TRBV7-2 to TRBJ2-1, with TRBD2 as a possible D gene (6 bases). Trimming removed 8 bases from V and 0 bases from J, with 11 bases in between. Germline V gene lookup returns CDR1 SGHTA and CDR2 FQGNSA. The CDR3 has 14 residues. CDR3 residues: CASAGINSYNEQFF. The CDR3 DNA reads TGTGCCAGCGCGGGAATTAACTCCTACAATGAGCAGTTCTTC.

The rearrangement links TRBV4-1 to TRBJ1-1; D is undetermined. Trimming stripped 4 bases from V and 1 base from J, with 7 bases between. The CDR3 is 13 residues long. Per germline, CDR1 MGHRA and CDR2 YSYEKL. In DNA form, the CDR3 reads TGCGCCAGCAGCCCCCGCGGGAACACTGAAGCTTTCTTT. As protein: CASSPRGNTEAFF.

This rearrangement joins TRBV12-3 or TRBV12-4 to TRBJ1-5, with TRBD1 matching 9 bases. V was clipped by 7 bases and J by 6 bases; unmatched bases: 4. The CDR3 has 13 residues. CDR3 sequence reads: CASTRQGGQPQHF. The DNA for the CDR3 is TGTGCCAGCACAAGACAGGGGGGTCAGCCCCAGCATTTT.

This clone turned up a few times. The chain is built from TRBV7-2 and TRBJ2-7; TRBD2 might be the D (6 bases). Germline loops: CDR1 SGHTA, CDR2 FQGNSA. V was pared by 5 bases and J by 6 bases, with 20 bases between. The CDR3 consists of 15 residues. Here the CDR3 DNA reads TGTGCCAGCAGCCTCGGTGGAGGGATGGGTTCCGAGCAGTACTTC. Translating gives CASSLGGGMGSEQYF.

The rearrangement uses TRBV18 and TRBJ2-3; 8 bases map to TRBD2. In germline, CDR1 is KGHSH, CDR2 LQKENI. CDR3 length equals 15 residues. J was trimmed by 5 bases and V by 2 bases; bases with no gene match: 6. The CDR3 sequence is CASSPGSLAGDTQYF. DNA for the CDR3: TGTGCCAGCTCACCAGGTTCGCTAGCGGGAGATACGCAGTATTTT.

Written as DNA, the CDR3 is TGTGCCAGCAGCCCTCAGGGAGACCATCAGCCCCAGCATTTT. Encoded protein: CASSPQGDHQPQHF. The chain has TRBV9 and TRBJ1-5; maybe TRBD1 (5 bases). Germline CDR1 is SGDLS and CDR2 is YYNGEE. This CDR3 spans 14 amino acids. Trimming pared 4 bases from V and 5 bases from J, leaving 13 bases between.

This clone was picked up one time. The chain couples TRBV6-6 to TRBJ1-5; possibly TRBD1 for D (5 bases). The CDR3 is 20 residues long. V was cut by 5 bases and J by 0 bases, with 26 bases left in between. From germline, CDR1 is MNHNY and CDR2 SVGAGI (reference sequence). CDR3 sequence: CASSPRKGHTSFPSNQPQHF. CDR3 nucleotide sequence: TGTGCCAGCAGTCCCAGGAAAGGACACACAAGTTTCCCTAGCAATCAGCCCCAGCATTTT.

The J gene is TRBJ2-7, the V gene TRBV5-6; TRBD2 matches 8 bases. Germline V gives CDR1 SGHDT, CDR2 YYEEEE. Trimming cost V 3 bases and J 4 bases; bases outside gene matches: 9. There are 15 residues in the CDR3. CDR3 residues: CASSYLSGRGYEQYF. The CDR3 coding sequence is TGTGCCAGCAGCTACCTAAGCGGGAGAGGGTACGAGCAGTACTTC.

The rearrangement links TRBV6-4 to TRBJ1-6, with D maybe TRBD1 (5 bases). Trimming removed 5 bases from V and 0 bases from J, with 8 bases in between. Germline V gene lookup returns CDR1 MRHNA and CDR2 SNTAGT. CDR3 length: 15 residues. Here the CDR3 reads CASSRTGSYNSPLHF. In nucleotides, the CDR3 is TGTGCCAGCAGTAGAACAGGCTCCTATAATTCACCCCTCCACTTT.

The chain links TRBV5-6 to TRBJ2-7; 8 bases match TRBD1. V trimming: 3 bases; J trimming: 2 bases; junction bases outside the gene matches: 4. Germline V CDR1 and CDR2: SGHDT, YYEEEE. The CDR3 is 14 amino acids. This chain's CDR3 is CASSWTGLPYEQYF. DNA for the CDR3: TGTGCCAGCAGCTGGACAGGGTTGCCCTACGAGCAGTACTTC.

The chain combines TRBV7-2 with TRBJ2-2; either TRBD1 or TRBD2 may fit D (5 bases each). From germline, CDR1 is SGHTA and CDR2 FQGNSA. The CDR3 loop spans 16 amino acids. The ends were cut back, 5 bases at V and 9 bases at J, with 22 bases in the middle. For the CDR3, the DNA is TGTGCCAGCAGCCCCTCCCGGGACCGCATCGGCCGGGAGCTGTTTTTT. This codes for CASSPSRDRIGRELFF.

The chain uses TRBV7-2 and TRBJ1-1; D is unresolved. In germline, CDR1 is SGHTA, CDR2 FQGNSA. Between the trimmed V and J ends, which lost 5 bases and 5 bases, there was a span of 15 bases. The CDR3 has 14 amino acids. The CDR3 nucleotides read TGTGCCAGCAGCATACGAGATTCGGGGACTGAAGCTTTCTTT. This translates into CASSIRDSGTEAFF. Full variable domain (outside the CDR3, taken from reference TRBV7-2 and TRBJ1-1): GAGVSQSPSNKVTEKGKDVELRCDPISGHTALYWYRQSLGQGLEFLIYFQGNSAPDKSGLPSDRFSAERTGGSVSTLTIQRTQQEDSAVYLCASSIRDSGTEAFFGQGTRLTVV.

The chain employs TRBV28 and TRBJ2-4; 10 bases are shared with TRBD1. The CDR3 spans 14 residues. Germline lookup yields CDR1 MDHEN and CDR2 SYDVKM. Germline trimming cut 6 bases from V and 5 bases from J; bases unmatched to any gene: 4. For the CDR3, the DNA is TGTGCCAGCAGGACAGGGGGCGCAGAAAACATTCAGTACTTC. Encoded protein: CASRTGGAENIQYF.

The V gene is TRBV12-3 or TRBV12-4, the J gene TRBJ2-3; no reliable D call. The CDR3 consists of 13 residues. Trimming took off 1 base at V and 7 bases at J, with 9 bases between the two ends. CDR3 in amino acids: CASSLEGLNTQYF. The CDR3 DNA sequence: TGTGCCAGCAGTTTAGAGGGTCTAAATACGCAGTATTTT.

Details on this clone: One junction end does not reproduce the germline sequence, and a read error may be involved. The rearrangement links TRBV19 to TRBJ2-1; D gene unclear. The CDR3 covers 11 residues. CDR1 and CDR2 (germline): LNHDA, SQIVND (reference sequence). The CDR3 coding sequence is TGTGCCAGTAGTATGAAAGGTGAGCAGATCTTC. This gives the protein CASSMKGEQIF.

This clone was detected once. The chain employs TRBV7-3 and TRBJ2-1; D is unresolved. The CDR3 has 15 residues. The V end lost 5 bases, the J end lost 9 bases, and 20 bases lay between the germline ends. CDR1 SGHTA and CDR2 FQGTGA come from the germline V gene. CDR3 amino acids: CASSATSRALGEQFF. The CDR3 nucleotides read TGTGCCAGCAGCGCGACGTCCCGAGCACTTGGTGAGCAGTTCTTC.

This chain joins TRBV5-4 and TRBJ2-7, with 8 bases identical to TRBD1. Losses at the gene ends were 2 bases for V and 7 bases for J; bases not matched to a gene: 14. This CDR3 comprises 16 residues. From germline, CDR1 is SGHNT and CDR2 YYREEE (reference sequence). DNA of the CDR3: TGTGCCAGCAGCTTAGATTTGGGGACAGGACCCAGAGAGCAGTACTTC. Its protein is CASSLDLGTGPREQYF.

This clone was detected a few times. The chain links TRBV7-9 to TRBJ1-6, with no clear D. Looked up from germline, CDR1 is SEHNR and CDR2 is FQNEAQ (reference sequence). The CDR3 loop spans 11 amino acids. Trimming removed 8 bases at V and 4 bases at J, with 3 bases between. In DNA form, the CDR3 reads TGTGCCAGCGCATATAATTCACCCCTCCACTTT. Its protein product is CASAYNSPLHF.

The chain carries TRBV11-3 and TRBJ2-7; D gene uncertain. V was clipped by 0 bases and J by 11 bases, with 8 bases between them. The CDR3 contains 11 residues. Germline CDR1 is SGHNT and CDR2 is YENEEA. The CDR3 region has the DNA TGTGCCAGCAGCTTAGAAGTGGTAGAGTACTTC. Encoded protein: CASSLEVVEYF.

The chain employs TRBV6-6 and TRBJ2-2; a weak D match, TRBD2 (5 bases). The CDR3 contains 14 residues. V gave up 6 bases and J gave up 4 bases, with 12 bases separating them. Germline CDR1 MNHNY, CDR2 SVGAGI (reference sequence). The CDR3 loop reads CASRRPGGTGELFF. In DNA, the CDR3 is TGTGCCAGCAGGCGTCCCGGAGGCACCGGGGAGCTGTTTTTT.

This rearrangement joins TRBV14 to TRBJ1-2; D gene unclear. Between the trimmed V and J ends, which lost 2 bases and 3 bases, there was a span of 4 bases. Looked up from germline, CDR1 is SGHDN and CDR2 is FVKESK. The CDR3 contains 12 residues. CDR3 coding DNA: TGTGCCAGCAGCCAATCAGACTATGGCTACACCTTC. Translated, it gives CASSQSDYGYTF.

The rearrangement uses TRBV6-5 and TRBJ1-1, with D uncertain. The germline V gene encodes CDR1 MNHEY and CDR2 SVGAGI. The CDR3 is 13 amino acids. The V gene lost 4 bases and the J gene lost 3 bases, with 9 bases spanning the gap. CDR3 in DNA: TGTGCCAGCAGTTGGACCGAGGACACTGAAGCTTTCTTT. Amino acid sequence: CASSWTEDTEAFF.